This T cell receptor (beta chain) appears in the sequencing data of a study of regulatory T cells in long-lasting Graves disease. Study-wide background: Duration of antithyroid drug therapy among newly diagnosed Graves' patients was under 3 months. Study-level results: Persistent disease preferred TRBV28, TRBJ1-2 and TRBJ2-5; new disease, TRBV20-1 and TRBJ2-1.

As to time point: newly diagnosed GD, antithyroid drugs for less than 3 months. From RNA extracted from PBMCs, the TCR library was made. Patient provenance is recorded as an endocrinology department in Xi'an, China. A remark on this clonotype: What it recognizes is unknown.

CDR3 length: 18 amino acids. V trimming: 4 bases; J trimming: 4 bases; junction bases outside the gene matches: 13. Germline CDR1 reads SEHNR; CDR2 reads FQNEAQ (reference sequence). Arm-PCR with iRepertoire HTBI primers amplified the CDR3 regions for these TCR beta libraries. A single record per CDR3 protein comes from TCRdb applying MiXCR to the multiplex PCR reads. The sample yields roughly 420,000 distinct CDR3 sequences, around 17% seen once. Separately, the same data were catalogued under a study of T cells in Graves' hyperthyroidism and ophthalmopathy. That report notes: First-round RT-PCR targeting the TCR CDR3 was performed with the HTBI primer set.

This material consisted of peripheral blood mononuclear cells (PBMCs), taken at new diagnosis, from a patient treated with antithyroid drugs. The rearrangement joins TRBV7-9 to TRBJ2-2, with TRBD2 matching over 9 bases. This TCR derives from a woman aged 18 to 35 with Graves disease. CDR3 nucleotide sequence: TGTGCCAGCAGCTACACCAAGTTAGCGGGAGTGGTCACCGGGGAGCTGTTTTTT. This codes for CASSYTKLAGVVTGELFF.